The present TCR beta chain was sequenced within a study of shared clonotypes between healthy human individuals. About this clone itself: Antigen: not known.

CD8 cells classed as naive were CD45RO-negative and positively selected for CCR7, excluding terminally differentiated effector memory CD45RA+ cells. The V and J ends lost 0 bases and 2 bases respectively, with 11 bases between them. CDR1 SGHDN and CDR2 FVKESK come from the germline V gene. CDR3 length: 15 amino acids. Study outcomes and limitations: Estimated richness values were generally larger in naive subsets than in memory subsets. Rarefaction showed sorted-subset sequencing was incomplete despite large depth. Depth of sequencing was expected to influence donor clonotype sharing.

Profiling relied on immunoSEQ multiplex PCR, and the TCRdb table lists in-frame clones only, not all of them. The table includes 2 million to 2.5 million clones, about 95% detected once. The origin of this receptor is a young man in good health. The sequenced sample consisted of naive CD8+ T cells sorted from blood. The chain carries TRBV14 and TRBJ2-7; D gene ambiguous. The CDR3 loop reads CASSQEWKVPYEQYF. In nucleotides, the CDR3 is TGTGCCAGCAGCCAAGAGTGGAAAGTTCCCTACGAGCAGTACTTC.